These 17 T cell receptor beta chains originate from one sample sequenced in a study of response to subunit inactivated influenza vaccine. TCRdb recomputed calls from the RT-PCR reads with MiXCR, one row per CDR3 protein. The repertoire holds some 570,000 distinct CDR3 sequences, with 10% to 12% as singletons. The same data also went into a second study, on T cells expressing NK-cell markers. From that study: Synthesis of TCR beta cDNA relied on 5'RACE template switching carrying UMIs.

Sample: PBMCs from blood, taken on the day of vaccination. The origin of the receptors is a man aged 50 or older who received an inactivated influenza vaccine.

This clonotype was counted between two and nine times. The rearrangement links TRBV28 to TRBJ1-6; no clear D gene. The ends were cut back, 7 bases at V and 4 bases at J, with 14 bases in the middle. The CDR3 sequence is 15 residues long. In germline, CDR1 is MDHEN, CDR2 SYDVKM. The CDR3 reads CASTLGRRYNSPLHF. DNA for the CDR3: TGTGCCAGCACCCTGGGGAGACGGTATAATTCACCCCTCCACTTT.

DNA of the CDR3: TGCGCCAGCAGCTACGGGACTAGCGGGAAATACTACGAGCAGTACTTC. It specifies CASSYGTSGKYYEQYF. J is TRBJ2-7 and V is TRBV5-1; 13 bases line up with TRBD2. V lost 3 bases and J lost 3; bases outside the gene matches: 6. CDR3 length equals 16 residues. The V gene's germline CDR1 is SGHRS and CDR2 YFSETQ.

This clonotype was detected ten times or more. The gene calls are TRBV6-6 and TRBJ1-6; D gene uncertain. Between the trimmed V and J ends, which lost 4 bases and 8 bases, there was a span of 9 bases. CDR3 length: 13 amino acids. Germline V CDR1 and CDR2: MNHNY, SVGAGI (reference sequence). This CDR3 is CASSFDSYSPLHF. The CDR3 DNA is TGTGCCAGCAGTTTTGATTCCTATTCACCCCTCCACTTT.

J is TRBJ2-1 and V is TRBV11-2, with TRBD2 as a possible D gene (5 bases). The CDR3 is made up of 14 amino acids. Trimming took 0 bases from V and 8 from J, leaving 11 bases between them. CDR1 and CDR2 (germline): SGHAT, FQNNGV. The CDR3 DNA follows: TGTGCCAGCAGCTTAGAGAGAGGGATCCATGAGCAGTTCTTC. The encoded protein is CASSLERGIHEQFF. The full variable domain, completed using reference TRBV11-2 and TRBJ2-1, is EAGVAQSPRYKIIEKRQSVAFWCNPISGHATLYWYQQILGQGPKLLIQFQNNGVVDDSQLPKDRFSAERLKGVDSTLKIQPAKLEDSAVYLCASSLERGIHEQFFGPGTRLTVL.

This clonotype has ten or more counts. The genes are TRBV27 and TRBJ2-2; tentative D call: TRBD2 (6 bases). Germline V gene data show CDR1 as MNHEY and CDR2 as SMNVEV (reference sequence). V lost 6 bases, J lost 6 bases, and 11 bases lay in between. The CDR3 length is 13 residues. The CDR3 here is CASSLSGAGELFF. In DNA, the CDR3 is TGTGCCAGCAGCCTTAGCGGCGCCGGGGAGCTGTTTTTT.

This clonotype came up a few times. The rearrangement uses TRBV20-1 and TRBJ2-6; 9 bases are shared with TRBD2. The V gene's germline CDR1 is DFQATT and CDR2 SNEGSKA (reference sequence). V lost 2 bases and J lost 4; bases outside the gene matches: 12. This CDR3 comprises 18 residues. CDR3 sequence: CSARTIAGATLGANVLTF. CDR3 nucleotides: TGCAGTGCTAGAACCATAGCGGGAGCTACCCTGGGGGCCAACGTCCTGACTTTC.

Ten or more counts support this clonotype. V and J are TRBV12-3 or TRBV12-4 and TRBJ2-5; D remains ambiguous. Trimming took 4 bases from V and 3 from J, leaving 3 bases between them. This CDR3 is built from 11 residues. The CDR3 DNA reads as TGTGCCAGCAGTTCGAAAGAGACCCAGTACTTC. Translating gives CASSSKETQYF.

The chain carries TRBV6-1 and TRBJ1-1; D ambiguous. V gave up 5 bases and J gave up 0 bases, with 13 bases separating them. The V gene's germline CDR1 is MNHNS and CDR2 SASEGT. The length of the CDR3 is 15 residues. CDR3 region: CASSRARSMNTEAFF. CDR3 coding DNA: TGTGCCAGCAGTAGGGCCCGCTCAATGAACACTGAAGCTTTCTTT.

This clonotype was counted between two and nine times. The chain joins TRBV4-3 to TRBJ1-2, with D uncertain. CDR1 is LGHNA, CDR2 YSLEER, per germline. The CDR3 sequence is 15 residues long. Trimming shortened V by 0 bases and J by 8 bases, and 16 bases separated the two germline ends. The CDR3 sequence: CASSQDPTRRGGYTF. For the CDR3, the DNA is TGCGCCAGCAGCCAAGATCCTACCCGTCGAGGCGGCTACACCTTC.

This CDR3 is CASSEAVVFNEKLFF. In nucleotides, the CDR3 is TGTGCCAGCAGTGAAGCCGTGGTCTTTAATGAAAAACTGTTTTTT. The chain recombines TRBV2 with TRBJ1-4; D unclear. This CDR3 region has 15 residues. Germline V lookup: CDR1 SNHLY, CDR2 FYNNEI. The germline V and J ends were trimmed by 0 bases and 4 bases, with 9 bases remaining between them.

This clonotype was counted ten times or more. This chain joins TRBV29-1 and TRBJ1-2; D is ambiguous. CDR3 length: 12 residues. Trimming pared 2 bases from V and 9 bases from J, leaving 13 bases between. From germline, CDR1 is SQVTM and CDR2 ANQGSEA. CDR3 in DNA: TGCAGCGTTGAACAGGCTACGGGTAGCTACACCTTC. Its protein is CSVEQATGSYTF.

This chain links TRBV5-1 with TRBJ2-7; weak D call: TRBD2 (5 bases). Per germline, CDR1 SGHRS and CDR2 YFSETQ. Deletions cut 2 bases from V and 3 bases from J, with 15 bases between. The CDR3 sequence is 15 residues long. This CDR3 is CASSLSLALNYEQYF. CDR3 coding DNA: TGCGCCAGCAGCTTATCGCTAGCCCTCAACTACGAGCAGTACTTC.

The chain combines TRBV5-1 with TRBJ2-1; 8 bases fit TRBD2. From germline, CDR1 is SGHRS and CDR2 YFSETQ. This CDR3 has 15 residues. After removal of 2 bases from V and 5 bases from J, the junction contained 6 bases not matched to a gene. CDR3 bases: TGCGCCAGCAGCTTTCTAGCGGGCCAGCACAATGAGCAGTTCTTC. Residues: CASSFLAGQHNEQFF.

This clonotype turned up a few times. This chain joins TRBV4-3 and TRBJ1-1; 7 positions agree with TRBD1. In germline, CDR1 is LGHNA, CDR2 YSLEER. V shed 0 bases, J shed 5 bases, and the junction held 6 bases outside the gene matches. The CDR3 loop spans 15 amino acids. Here the CDR3 reads CASSQDLQGRTEAFF. CDR3 coding DNA: TGCGCCAGCAGCCAAGACTTACAGGGGCGGACTGAAGCTTTCTTT.

This clonotype has only a few counts. This sequence joins TRBV2 and TRBJ1-1; D not certain. The CDR3 runs to 13 residues. CDR1 SNHLY and CDR2 FYNNEI come from the germline V gene. V was clipped by 0 bases and J by 2 bases, with 4 bases between them. Here the CDR3 DNA reads TGTGCCAGCAGTGAAGCCCCTAACACTGAAGCTTTCTTT. It encodes CASSEAPNTEAFF.

This clonotype was seen a few times. The rearrangement joins TRBV5-1 to TRBJ2-3; the D call may be TRBD1 or TRBD2 (5 bases each). The CDR3 consists of 16 residues. Looked up from germline, CDR1 is SGHRS and CDR2 is YFSETQ. Trimming shortened V by 0 bases and J by 2 bases, and 13 bases separated the two germline ends. CDR3 sequence reads: CASSLAVGPNTDTQYF. DNA for the CDR3: TGCGCCAGCAGCTTGGCCGTGGGACCCAACACAGATACGCAGTATTTT.

This clonotype has a count of ten or more. The chain combines TRBV12-3 or TRBV12-4 with TRBJ2-4; D possibly corresponds to TRBD1 (5 bases). This CDR3 comprises 12 residues. The CDR3 bases are TGTGCAACGAAGGGCAGGGCGTACATTCAGTACTTC. Amino acid sequence: CATKGRAYIQYF.